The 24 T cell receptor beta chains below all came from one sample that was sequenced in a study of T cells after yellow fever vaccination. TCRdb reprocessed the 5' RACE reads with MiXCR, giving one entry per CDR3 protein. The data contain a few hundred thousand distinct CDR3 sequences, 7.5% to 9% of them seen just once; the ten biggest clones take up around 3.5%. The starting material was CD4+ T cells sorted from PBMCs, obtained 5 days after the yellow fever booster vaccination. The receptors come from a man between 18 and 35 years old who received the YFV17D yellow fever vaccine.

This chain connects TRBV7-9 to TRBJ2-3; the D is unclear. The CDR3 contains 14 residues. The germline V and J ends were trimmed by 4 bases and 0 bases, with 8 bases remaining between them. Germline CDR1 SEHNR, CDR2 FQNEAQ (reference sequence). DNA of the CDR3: TGTGCCAGCAGCTCTACATCTAGCACAGATACGCAGTATTTT. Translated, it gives CASSSTSSTDTQYF. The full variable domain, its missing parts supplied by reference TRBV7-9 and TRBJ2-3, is DTGVSQNPRHKITKRGQNVTFRCDPISEHNRLYWYRQTLGQGPEFLTYFQNEAQLEKSRLLSDRFSAERPKGSFSTLEIQRTEQGDSAMYLCASSSTSSTDTQYFGPGTRLTVL.

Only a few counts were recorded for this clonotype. Written as DNA, the CDR3 is TGTGCCAGCAGCTTTATCGGTACCGGGGAGCTGTTTTTT. Translating it yields CASSFIGTGELFF. V and J are TRBV5-6 and TRBJ2-2; D unresolved. V lost 2 bases to trimming and J lost 5 bases, with 7 bases between them. The CDR3 runs 13 residues. Germline V gene data show CDR1 as SGHDT and CDR2 as YYEEEE.

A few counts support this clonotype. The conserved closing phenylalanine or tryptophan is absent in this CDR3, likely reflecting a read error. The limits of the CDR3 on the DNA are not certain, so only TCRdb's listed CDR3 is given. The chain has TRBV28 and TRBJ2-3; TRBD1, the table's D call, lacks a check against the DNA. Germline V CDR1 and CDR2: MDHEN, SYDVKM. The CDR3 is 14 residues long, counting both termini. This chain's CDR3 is CASSPPTSGGAPSV.

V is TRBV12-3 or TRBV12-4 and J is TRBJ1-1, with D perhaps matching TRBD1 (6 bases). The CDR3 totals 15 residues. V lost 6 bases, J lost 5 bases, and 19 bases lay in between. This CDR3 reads CASSPLQGTGTEAFF. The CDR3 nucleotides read TGTGCCAGCAGCCCTCTACAGGGAACGGGGACTGAAGCTTTCTTT.

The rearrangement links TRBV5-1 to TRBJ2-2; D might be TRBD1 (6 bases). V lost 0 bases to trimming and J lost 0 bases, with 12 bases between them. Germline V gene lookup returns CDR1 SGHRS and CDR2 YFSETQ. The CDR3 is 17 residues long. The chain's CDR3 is CASSLGNRVTNTGELFF. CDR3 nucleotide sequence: TGCGCCAGCAGCTTGGGAAACAGGGTTACGAACACCGGGGAGCTGTTTTTT.

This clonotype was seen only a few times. The CDR3 sequence is CAVGDGTASTGELFF. The CDR3 region has the DNA TGTGCCGTCGGTGACGGGACAGCTTCCACCGGGGAGCTGTTTTTT. This rearrangement joins TRBV12-3 or TRBV12-4 to TRBJ2-2; the match to TRBD1 covers 7 bases. V lost 11 bases and J lost 4; bases outside the gene matches: 13. The CDR3 loop spans 15 amino acids.

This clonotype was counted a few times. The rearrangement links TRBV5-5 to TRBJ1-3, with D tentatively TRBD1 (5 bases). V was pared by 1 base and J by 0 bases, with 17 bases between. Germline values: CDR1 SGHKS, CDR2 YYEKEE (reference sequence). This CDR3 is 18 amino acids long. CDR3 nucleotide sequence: TGTGCCAGCAGCTTGTATATCCCCGAGGGGAGCTCTGGAAACACCATATATTTT. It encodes CASSLYIPEGSSGNTIYF.

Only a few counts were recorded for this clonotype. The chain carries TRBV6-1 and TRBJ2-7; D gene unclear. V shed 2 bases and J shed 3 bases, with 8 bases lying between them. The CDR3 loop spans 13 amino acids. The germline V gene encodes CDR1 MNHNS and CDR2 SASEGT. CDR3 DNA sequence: TGTGCCAGCAGTGAACGCAGAGACTACGAGCAGTACTTC. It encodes CASSERRDYEQYF.

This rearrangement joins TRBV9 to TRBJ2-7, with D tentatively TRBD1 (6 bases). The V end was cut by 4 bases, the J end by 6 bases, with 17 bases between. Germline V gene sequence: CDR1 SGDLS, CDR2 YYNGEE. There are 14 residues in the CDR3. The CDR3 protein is CASSFRQAGSEQYF. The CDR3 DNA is TGTGCCAGCAGCTTCCGACAGGCCGGGTCCGAGCAGTACTTC.

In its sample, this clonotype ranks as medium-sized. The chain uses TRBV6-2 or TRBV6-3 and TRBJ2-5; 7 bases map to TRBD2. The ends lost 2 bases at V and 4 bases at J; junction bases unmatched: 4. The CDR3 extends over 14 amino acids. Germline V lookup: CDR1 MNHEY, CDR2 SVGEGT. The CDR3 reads CASSYEGGVETQYF. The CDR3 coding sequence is TGTGCCAGCAGTTACGAGGGAGGGGTAGAGACCCAGTACTTC.

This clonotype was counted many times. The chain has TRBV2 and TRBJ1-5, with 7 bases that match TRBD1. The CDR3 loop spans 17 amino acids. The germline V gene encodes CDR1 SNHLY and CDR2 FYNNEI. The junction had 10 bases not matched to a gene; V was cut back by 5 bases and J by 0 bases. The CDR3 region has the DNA TGTGCCAGCAGTTCTAACAGGGGCGCCTATAGCAATCAGCCCCAGCATTTT. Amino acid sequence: CASSSNRGAYSNQPQHF.

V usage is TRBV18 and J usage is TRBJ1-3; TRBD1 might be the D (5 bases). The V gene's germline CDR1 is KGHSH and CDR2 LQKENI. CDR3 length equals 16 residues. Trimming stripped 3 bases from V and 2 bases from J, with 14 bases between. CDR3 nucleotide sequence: TGTGCCAGCTCACCTTACCCGGGACGGACTGGAAACACCATATATTTT. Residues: CASSPYPGRTGNTIYF.

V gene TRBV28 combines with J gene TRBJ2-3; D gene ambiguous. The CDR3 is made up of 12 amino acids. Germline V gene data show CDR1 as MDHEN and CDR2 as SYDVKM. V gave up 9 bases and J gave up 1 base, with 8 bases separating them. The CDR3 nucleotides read TGTGCCAGTACCCAGGGCACAGATACGCAGTATTTT. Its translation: CASTQGTDTQYF. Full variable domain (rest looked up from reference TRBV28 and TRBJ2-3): DVKVTQSSRYLVKRTGEKVFLECVQDMDHENMFWYRQDPGLGLRLIYFSYDVKMKEKGDIPEGYSVSREKKERFSLILESASTNQTSMYLCASTQGTDTQYFGPGTRLTVL.

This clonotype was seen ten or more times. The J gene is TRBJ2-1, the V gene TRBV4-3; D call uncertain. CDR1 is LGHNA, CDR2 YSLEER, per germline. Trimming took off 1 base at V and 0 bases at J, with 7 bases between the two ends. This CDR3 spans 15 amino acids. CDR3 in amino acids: CASSQGLDSYNEQFF. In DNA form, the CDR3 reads TGCGCCAGCAGCCAAGGGCTGGACTCCTACAATGAGCAGTTCTTC.

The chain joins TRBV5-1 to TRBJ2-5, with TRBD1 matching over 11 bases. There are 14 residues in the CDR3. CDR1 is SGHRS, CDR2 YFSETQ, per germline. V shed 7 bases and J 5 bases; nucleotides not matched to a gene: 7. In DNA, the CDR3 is TGCGCCAGCTCGGGACAGGGGGGTTTGGAGACCCAGTACTTC. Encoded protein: CASSGQGGLETQYF.

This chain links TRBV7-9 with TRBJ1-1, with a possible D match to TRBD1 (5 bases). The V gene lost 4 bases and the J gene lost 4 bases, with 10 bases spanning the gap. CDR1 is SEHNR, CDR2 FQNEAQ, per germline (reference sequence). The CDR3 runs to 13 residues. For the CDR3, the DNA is TGTGCCAGCAGCTCCCGTGGGGCCACTGAAGCTTTCTTT. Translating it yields CASSSRGATEAFF.

The CDR3 loop reads CASSPGQGNGDTQYF. The CDR3 bases are TGTGCCAGCAGCCCGGGACAGGGAAACGGGGATACGCAGTATTTT. This rearrangement joins TRBV11-3 to TRBJ2-3, with 9 bases identical to TRBD1. Germline V gives CDR1 SGHNT, CDR2 YENEEA. The CDR3 sequence is 15 residues long. V lost 5 bases to trimming and J lost 6 bases; unmatched junction nucleotides: 9.

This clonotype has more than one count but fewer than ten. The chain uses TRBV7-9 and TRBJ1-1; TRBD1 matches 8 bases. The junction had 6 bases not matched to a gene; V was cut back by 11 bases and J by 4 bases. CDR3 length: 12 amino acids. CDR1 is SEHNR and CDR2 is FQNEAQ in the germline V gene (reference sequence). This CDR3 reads CAGLTGGTEAFF. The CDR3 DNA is TGTGCCGGACTAACAGGGGGCACTGAAGCTTTCTTT.

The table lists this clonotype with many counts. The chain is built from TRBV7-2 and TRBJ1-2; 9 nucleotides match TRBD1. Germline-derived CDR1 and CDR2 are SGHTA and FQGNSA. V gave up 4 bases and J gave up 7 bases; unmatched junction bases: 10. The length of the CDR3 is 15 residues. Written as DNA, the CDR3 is TGTGCCAGCAGCTCACCGGGCGGGACAGGGTCTGGCTACACCTTC. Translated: CASSSPGGTGSGYTF.

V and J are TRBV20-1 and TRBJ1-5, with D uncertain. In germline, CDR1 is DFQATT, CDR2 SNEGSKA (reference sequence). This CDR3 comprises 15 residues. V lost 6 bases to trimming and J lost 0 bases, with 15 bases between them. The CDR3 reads CSARQTDYSNQPQHF. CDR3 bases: TGCAGTGCCCGTCAGACCGACTATAGCAATCAGCCCCAGCATTTT.

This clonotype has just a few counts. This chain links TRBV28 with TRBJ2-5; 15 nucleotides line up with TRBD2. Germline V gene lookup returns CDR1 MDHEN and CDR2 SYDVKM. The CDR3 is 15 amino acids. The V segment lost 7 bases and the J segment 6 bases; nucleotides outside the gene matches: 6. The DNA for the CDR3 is TGTGCCAGCACCCTGGGACTAGCGGGGGGAAAGACCCAGTACTTC. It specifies CASTLGLAGGKTQYF.

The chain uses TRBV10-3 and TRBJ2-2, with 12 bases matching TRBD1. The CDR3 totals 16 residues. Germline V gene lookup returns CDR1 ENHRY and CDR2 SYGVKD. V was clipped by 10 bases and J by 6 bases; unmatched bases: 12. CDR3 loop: CATGAWDRGRSGELFF. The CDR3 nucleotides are TGTGCCACCGGGGCCTGGGACAGGGGGCGATCCGGGGAGCTGTTTTTT.

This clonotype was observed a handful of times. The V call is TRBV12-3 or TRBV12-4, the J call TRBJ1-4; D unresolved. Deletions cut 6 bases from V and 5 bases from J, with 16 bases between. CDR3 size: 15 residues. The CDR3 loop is CASSSDGYANEKLFF. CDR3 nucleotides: TGTGCCAGCAGCTCGGACGGCTACGCAAATGAAAAACTGTTTTTT.

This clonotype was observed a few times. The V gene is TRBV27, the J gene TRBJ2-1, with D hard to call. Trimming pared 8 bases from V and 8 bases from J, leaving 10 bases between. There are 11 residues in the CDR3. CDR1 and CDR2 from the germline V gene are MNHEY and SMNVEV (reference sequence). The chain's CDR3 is CASRRYDEQFF. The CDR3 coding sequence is TGTGCCAGCCGAAGGTACGATGAGCAGTTCTTC.